The clone carrying this T cell receptor (beta chain) was found a few times. Its antigen is undetermined. This sample is drawn from a study of molecular identifiers for immune sequencing clone quantification. Points from the study as a whole: Effector cells kept over 98% of their molecules in clones above 20 RNA copies, while naive cells kept under 1% there.

TCRdb re-derived calls from the PCR reads in MiXCR, one entry per CDR3 protein. The sample lists some 580,000 distinct CDR3 sequences, 25% occurring once. Each library that profiled naive CD8 cells came from around 20,000 to 990,000 sorted cells with 10%, 30% or 50% RNA. The authors gated naive CD8 T cells as CD8+CD4-CCR7+CD45RA+ for sorting. V gave up 3 bases and J gave up 6 bases; unmatched junction bases: 7. CDR1 SGHVS and CDR2 FNYEAQ come from the germline V gene. The CDR3 consists of 15 residues. Sequencing was carried out using naive CD8+ T cells from blood, with Jurkat cell RNA spiked in. The subset denotes: FACS-sorted CD8+CD4-CCR7+CD45RA+ naive T cells. The rearrangement joins TRBV7-6 to TRBJ2-1, with TRBD2 matching 8 bases. The source of this sequence is a human donor in good health. Some libraries in this study had Jurkat cell RNA spiked in. CDR3 nucleotide sequence: TGTGCCAGCAGCTTTTTAGCGGGGTCTAGCAATGAGCAGTTCTTC. Translation gives CASSFLAGSSNEQFF.